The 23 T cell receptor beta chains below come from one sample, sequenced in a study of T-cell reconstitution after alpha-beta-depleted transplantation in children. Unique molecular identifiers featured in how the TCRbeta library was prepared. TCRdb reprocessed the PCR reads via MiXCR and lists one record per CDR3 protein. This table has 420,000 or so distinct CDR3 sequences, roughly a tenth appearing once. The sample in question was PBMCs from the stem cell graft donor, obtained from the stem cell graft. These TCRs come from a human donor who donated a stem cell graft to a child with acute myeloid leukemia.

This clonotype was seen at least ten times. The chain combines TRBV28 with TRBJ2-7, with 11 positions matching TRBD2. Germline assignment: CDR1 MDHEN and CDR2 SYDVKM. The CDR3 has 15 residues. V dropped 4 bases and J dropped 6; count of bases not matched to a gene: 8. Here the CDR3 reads CASSSVAGGPAEQYF. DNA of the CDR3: TGTGCCAGCAGTTCCGTAGCGGGAGGGCCGGCCGAGCAGTACTTC.

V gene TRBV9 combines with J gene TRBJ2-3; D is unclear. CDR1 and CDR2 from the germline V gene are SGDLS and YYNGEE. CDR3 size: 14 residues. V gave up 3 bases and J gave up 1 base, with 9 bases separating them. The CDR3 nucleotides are TGTGCCAGCAGCGCTTCCTTTCGCACAGATACGCAGTATTTT. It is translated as CASSASFRTDTQYF.

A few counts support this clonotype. CDR3 nucleotide sequence: TGTGCCAGCAGTCCGGACCAAAAGCGGTATGGCTACACCTTC. Translation: CASSPDQKRYGYTF. The chain couples TRBV6-5 to TRBJ1-2; D is uncertain. This CDR3 is built from 14 residues. The germline V gene encodes CDR1 MNHEY and CDR2 SVGAGI. Between the trimmed V and J ends, which lost 5 bases and 5 bases, there was a span of 15 bases.

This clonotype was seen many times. The CDR3 DNA sequence: TGCGCCAGCAGCTTGGGCCCTTCGGCCACTGAAGCTTTCTTT. It codes for CASSLGPSATEAFF. The chain joins TRBV5-1 to TRBJ1-1; unclear D gene. With 0 bases removed from V and 4 bases from J, the gap between germline ends came to 10 bases. Per the germline V gene, CDR1 is SGHRS and CDR2 is YFSETQ. This CDR3 has 14 residues.

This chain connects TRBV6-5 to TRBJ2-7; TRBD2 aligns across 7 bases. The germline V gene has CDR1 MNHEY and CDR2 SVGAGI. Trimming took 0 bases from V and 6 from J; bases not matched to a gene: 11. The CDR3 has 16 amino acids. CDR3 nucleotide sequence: TGTGCCAGCAGTTACTCGGGGGAGGGCCTCACATTCGAGCAGTACTTC. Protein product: CASSYSGEGLTFEQYF.

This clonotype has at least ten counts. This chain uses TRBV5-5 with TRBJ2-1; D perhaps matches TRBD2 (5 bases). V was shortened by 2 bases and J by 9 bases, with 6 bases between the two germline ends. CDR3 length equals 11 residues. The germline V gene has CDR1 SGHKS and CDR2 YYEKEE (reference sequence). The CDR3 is CASSFGGEQFF. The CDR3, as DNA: TGTGCCAGCAGCTTTGGAGGTGAGCAGTTCTTC.

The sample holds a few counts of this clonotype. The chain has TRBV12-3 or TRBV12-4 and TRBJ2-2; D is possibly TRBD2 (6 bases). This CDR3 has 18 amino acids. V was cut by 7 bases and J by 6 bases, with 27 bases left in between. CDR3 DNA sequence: TGTGCCAGCATGCCTACCGTCGGGGCCAGCGGGTTGGCCGGGGAGCTGTTTTTT. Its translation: CASMPTVGASGLAGELFF.

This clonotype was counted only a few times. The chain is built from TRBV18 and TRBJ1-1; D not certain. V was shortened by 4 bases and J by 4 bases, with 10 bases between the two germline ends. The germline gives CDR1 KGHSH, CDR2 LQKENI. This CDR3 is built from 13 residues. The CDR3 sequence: CASSLDESTEAFF. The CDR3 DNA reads TGTGCCAGCTCACTGGACGAAAGCACTGAAGCTTTCTTT.

For the CDR3, the DNA is TGTGCCAGCAGTTGGGGTGGGAACGGGGAGACCCAGTACTTC. Translation: CASSWGGNGETQYF. The genes are TRBV6-5 and TRBJ2-5; D unclear. V was cut by 4 bases and J by 5 bases, with 14 bases left in between. The CDR3 contains 14 residues. In germline, CDR1 is MNHEY, CDR2 SVGAGI.

The CDR3 loop reads CASSPVGRRWDNEQFF. The CDR3 nucleotides read TGTGCCAGCAGTCCGGTGGGACGGCGGTGGGACAATGAGCAGTTCTTC. V is TRBV6-2 or TRBV6-3 and J is TRBJ2-1; D may correspond to TRBD1 or TRBD2 (5 bases each). The CDR3 is 16 residues long. Looked up from germline, CDR1 is MNHEY and CDR2 is SVGEGT. Trimming pared 5 bases from V and 5 bases from J, leaving 19 bases between.

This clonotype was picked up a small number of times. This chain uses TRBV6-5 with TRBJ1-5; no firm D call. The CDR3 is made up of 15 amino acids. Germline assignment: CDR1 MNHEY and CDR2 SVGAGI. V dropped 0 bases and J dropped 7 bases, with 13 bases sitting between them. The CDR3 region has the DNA TGTGCCAGCAGTTACTCGAGAGGGTCGGGACAGCCCCAGCATTTT. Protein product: CASSYSRGSGQPQHF.

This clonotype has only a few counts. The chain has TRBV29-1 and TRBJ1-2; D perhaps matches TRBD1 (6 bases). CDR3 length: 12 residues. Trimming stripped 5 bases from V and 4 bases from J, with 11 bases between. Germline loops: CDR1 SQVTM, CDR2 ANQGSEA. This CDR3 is CSVYRVGYGYTF. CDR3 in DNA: TGCAGCGTTTACAGGGTGGGCTATGGCTACACCTTC.

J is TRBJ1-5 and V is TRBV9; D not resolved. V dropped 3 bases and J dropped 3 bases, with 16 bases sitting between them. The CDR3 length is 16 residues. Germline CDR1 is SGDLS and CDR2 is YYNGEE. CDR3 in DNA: TGTGCCAGCAGCGACCCCCATCCCTTGTTCAATCAGCCCCAGCATTTT. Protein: CASSDPHPLFNQPQHF.

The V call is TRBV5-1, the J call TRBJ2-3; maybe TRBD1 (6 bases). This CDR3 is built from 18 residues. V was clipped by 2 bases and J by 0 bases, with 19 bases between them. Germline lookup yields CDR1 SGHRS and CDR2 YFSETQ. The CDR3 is CASSFGPRTGTSTDTQYF. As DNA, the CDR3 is TGCGCCAGCAGCTTCGGGCCCCGAACAGGGACAAGCACAGATACGCAGTATTTT.

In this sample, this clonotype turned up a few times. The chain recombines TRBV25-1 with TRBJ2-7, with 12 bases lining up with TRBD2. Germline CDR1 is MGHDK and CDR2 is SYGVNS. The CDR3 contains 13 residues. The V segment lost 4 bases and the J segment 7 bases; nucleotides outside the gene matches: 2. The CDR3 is CASSATSGGEQYF. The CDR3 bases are TGTGCCAGCAGTGCAACTAGCGGGGGGGAGCAGTACTTC.

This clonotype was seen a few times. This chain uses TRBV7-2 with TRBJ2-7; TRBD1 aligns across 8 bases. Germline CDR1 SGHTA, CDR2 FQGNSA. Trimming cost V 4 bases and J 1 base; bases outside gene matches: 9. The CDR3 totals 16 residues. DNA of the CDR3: TGTGCCAGCAGCTCAAGACAGGGGCCGCTTTCCTACGAGCAGTACTTC. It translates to CASSSRQGPLSYEQYF.

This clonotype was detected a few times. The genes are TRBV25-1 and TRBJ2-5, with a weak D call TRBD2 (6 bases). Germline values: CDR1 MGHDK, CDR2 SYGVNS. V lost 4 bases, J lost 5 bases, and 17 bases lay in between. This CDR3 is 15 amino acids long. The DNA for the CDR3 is TGTGCCAGCAGTGGAAAGACTAGAAAGGTGGAGACCCAGTACTTC. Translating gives CASSGKTRKVETQYF.

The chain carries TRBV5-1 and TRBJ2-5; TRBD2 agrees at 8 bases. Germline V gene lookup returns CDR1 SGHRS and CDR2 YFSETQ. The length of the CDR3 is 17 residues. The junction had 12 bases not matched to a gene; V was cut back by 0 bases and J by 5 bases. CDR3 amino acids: CASSLARRGEFGETQYF. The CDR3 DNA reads TGCGCCAGCAGCTTGGCCCGGCGGGGGGAATTCGGTGAGACCCAGTACTTC.

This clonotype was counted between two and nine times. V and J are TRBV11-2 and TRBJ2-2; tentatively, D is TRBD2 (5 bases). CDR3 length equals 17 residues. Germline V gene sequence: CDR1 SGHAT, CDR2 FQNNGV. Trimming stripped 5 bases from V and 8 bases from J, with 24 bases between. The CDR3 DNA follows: TGTGCCAGCAGCCCATTGCTGGGAAGACAAACGGGGGGGGAGCTGTTTTTT. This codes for CASSPLLGRQTGGELFF.

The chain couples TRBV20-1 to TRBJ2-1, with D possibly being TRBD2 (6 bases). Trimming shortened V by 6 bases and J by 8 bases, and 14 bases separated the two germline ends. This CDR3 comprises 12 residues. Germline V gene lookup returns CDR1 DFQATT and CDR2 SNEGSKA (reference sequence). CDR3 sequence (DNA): TGCAGTGCCGGGGTGGGGGGAGATGAGCAGTTCTTC. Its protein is CSAGVGGDEQFF.

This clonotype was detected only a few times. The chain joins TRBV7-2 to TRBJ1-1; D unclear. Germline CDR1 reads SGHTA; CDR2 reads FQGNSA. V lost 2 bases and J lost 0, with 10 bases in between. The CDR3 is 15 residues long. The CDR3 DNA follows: TGTGCCAGCAGCTTATCTCGTACAATGAACACTGAAGCTTTCTTT. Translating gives CASSLSRTMNTEAFF. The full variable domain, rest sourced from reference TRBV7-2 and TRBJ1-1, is GAGVSQSPSNKVTEKGKDVELRCDPISGHTALYWYRQSLGQGLEFLIYFQGNSAPDKSGLPSDRFSAERTGGSVSTLTIQRTQQEDSAVYLCASSLSRTMNTEAFFGQGTRLTVV.

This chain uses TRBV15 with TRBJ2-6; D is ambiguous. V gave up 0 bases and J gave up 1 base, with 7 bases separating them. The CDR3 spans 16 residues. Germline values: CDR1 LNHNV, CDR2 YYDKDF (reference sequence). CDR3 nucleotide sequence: TGTGCCACCAGCAGAGATTGGGGATCTGGGGCCAACGTCCTGACTTTC. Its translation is CATSRDWGSGANVLTF.

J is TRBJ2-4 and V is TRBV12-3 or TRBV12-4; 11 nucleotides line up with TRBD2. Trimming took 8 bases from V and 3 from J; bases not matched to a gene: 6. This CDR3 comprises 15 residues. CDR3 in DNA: TGTGCCAGCGGATTAGCGGGGGGGGTCAAAAACATTCAGTACTTC. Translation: CASGLAGGVKNIQYF.